These T cell receptor beta chains were read from a single sample in a study of CD8+CD57+ T cells in acquired aplastic anemia. TCRdb re-called the reads with MiXCR, one entry per CDR3 protein. The data hold roughly 280,000 distinct CDR3 sequences, with roughly 59% observed a single time. Sequencing used sorted CD4+, CD8+, or CD8+CD57+ T cells (not recorded which) from PBMCs. Source of these receptors: a human donor with aplastic anemia. CDR3s include the opening cysteine and the closing phenylalanine or tryptophan. A D gene is named only where the DNA matches it firmly. Size is omitted from some rows. Given values are once, few, many or a class for expanded clones.

v_call	d_call	clone_size	j_call	cdr3_nt	cdr3_aa
TRBV27	TRBD2	.	TRBJ2-1	TGTGCCAGCAGTTTATTTGGCGGGGGGGCCTCCCGTAGCCATGAGCAGTTCTTC	CASSLFGGGASRSHEQFF
TRBV15	.	few	TRBJ1-6	TGTGCCACCAGCAGGGGGAGAAATTCACCCCTCCACTTT	CATSRGRNSPLHF
TRBV6-1	TRBD1	many	TRBJ1-2	TGTGCCAGCAGGGGGACAGTACCCTTCCTCGGTGGCTACACCTTC	CASRGTVPFLGGYTF
TRBV5-1	.	once	TRBJ1-6	TGCGCCAGCAGCTTGGGGGCAGACGTGAGCTCCTATAATTCACCCCTCCACTTT	CASSLGADVSSYNSPLHF
TRBV5-1	TRBD1	many	TRBJ1-2	TGCGCCAGCAGTTCCGTTTCTCTCGGGGGACAGGGCCAAGGAAGTTATGGCTACACCTTC	CASSSVSLGGQGQGSYGYTF
TRBV7-3	.	.	TRBJ1-3	TGTGCCAGCAGCCCAAATAGCGGGGGGGCCGAAAAAACCATATATTTT	CASSPNSGGAEKTIYF
TRBV7-3	.	many	TRBJ1-6	TGTGCCAGCAGCCGGGGCTCAGGGGACCCCCTCCACTTT	CASSRGSGDPLHF
TRBV9	.	.	TRBJ1-2	TGTGCCAGCAGCCCGGGACTAGCGGGAGAGGGTGGCTACACCTTC	CASSPGLAGEGGYTF
TRBV19	TRBD2	many	TRBJ2-2	TGTGCCAGTAAAACAACCCCGGGAGGGGCCGGGGAGCTGTTTTTT	CASKTTPGGAGELFF
TRBV19	.	many	TRBJ1-4	TGTGCCAGTAGTGAGAGGGCAGAGACAGCAACTAATGAAAAACTGTTTTTT	CASSERAETATNEKLFF
TRBV10-3	TRBD2	.	TRBJ2-7	TGTGCCATCAGTGAGGGGTGGGGGGGAACCACGATCGCCTACGAGCAGTACTTC	CAISEGWGGTTIAYEQYF
TRBV11-2	TRBD1	few	TRBJ1-2	TGTGCCAGCAGCTTGGGGACAGGGAGCGGCTATACCTTC	CASSLGTGSGYTF
TRBV3-1	.	many	TRBJ2-7	TGTGCCAGCAGCCAAGTCGAGGCCAGGGCCTACGAGCAGTACTTC	CASSQVEARAYEQYF
TRBV9	.	.	TRBJ2-5	TGTGCCAGCAGCGTAGGTAGCGAGAATCTCGGGGAGACCCAGTACTTC	CASSVGSENLGETQYF
TRBV10-3	TRBD2	.	TRBJ2-7	TGTGCCAGCAGTTACGGGTCTGGACTAGCGGGTTACGAGCAGTACTTC	CASSYGSGLAGYEQYF
TRBV25-1	.	.	TRBJ2-7	TGTGCCAGCAGTGAGGGTTTCGAGCAGTACTTC	CASSEGFEQYF
TRBV7-9	.	.	TRBJ2-7	TGTGCCAGCAGCTTTATGGACTACGAGCAGTACTTC	CASSFMDYEQYF
TRBV19	.	.	TRBJ2-3	TGTGCCAGTAGTACGCCCCCCTTCCACGGGCCAGATACGCAGTATTTT	CASSTPPFHGPDTQYF
TRBV12-3/TRBV12-4	.	.	TRBJ2-1	TGTGCCAGCAGCCAACCCACAGGCTCCTACAATGAGCAGTTCTTC	CASSQPTGSYNEQFF
TRBV7-9	.	.	TRBJ2-2	TGTGCCAGCAGGGGCAGGGCGAGCACCGGGGAGCTGTTTTTT	CASRGRASTGELFF
TRBV6-5	.	.	TRBJ2-1	TGTGCCAGCAGTGAATCGGAGGGGGAGCAGTTTTTC	CASSESEGEQFF
TRBV6-5	TRBD1	many	TRBJ1-2	TGTGCCAGCAGTTATCAAGGACAGGGTAGCGGCTACACCTTC	CASSYQGQGSGYTF
TRBV20-1	.	.	TRBJ2-3	TGCAGTGCTACCAGGGAGGCAGATACGCAGTATTTT	CSATREADTQYF
TRBV5-1	TRBD1	.	TRBJ1-6	TGCGCCAGCAGCTTGACAGGGGAAAATTCACCCCTCCACTTT	CASSLTGENSPLHF
TRBV7-2	.	many	TRBJ2-7	TGTGCCAGCAGCTTAACAGTCCTTTGGGAGCAGTACTTC	CASSLTVLWEQYF
TRBV2	TRBD1	.	TRBJ1-2	TGTGCCAGCAGTCGGGACAGGATTTTATATGGCTACACCTTC	CASSRDRILYGYTF
TRBV10-3	.	.	TRBJ2-3	TGTGCCATCAGTGAGTCGAAGGGCACAGATACGCAGTATTTT	CAISESKGTDTQYF
TRBV7-8	.	few	TRBJ2-7	TGTGCCAGCAGCTTCGACAGGTCCGTCGAGCAGTACTTC	CASSFDRSVEQYF
TRBV29-1	TRBD1	few	TRBJ1-3	TGCAGCGTGGGGCTTGACAGGGAAGGTGGAAACACCATATATTTT	CSVGLDREGGNTIYF
TRBV6-4	.	.	TRBJ2-2	TGTGCCAGCAGTGACCAGGGATCCGGGGAGCTGTTTTTT	CASSDQGSGELFF
TRBV12-3/TRBV12-4	.	.	TRBJ1-6	TGTGCCAGCAGTTACACAGAAAATTCACCCCTCCACTTT	CASSYTENSPLHF
TRBV20-1	TRBD2	.	TRBJ2-1	TGCAGTGCTAGAAATGCGGGGGGCGGAAATGAGCAGTTCTTC	CSARNAGGGNEQFF
TRBV4-1	.	many	TRBJ1-6	TGCGCCAGCAGCCAAGGGCCGATCAGCTCCTATAATTCACCCCTCCACTTT	CASSQGPISSYNSPLHF
TRBV20-1	TRBD1	few	TRBJ1-2	TGCAGTGCTGGACAGGCTAACTATGGCTACACCTTC	CSAGQANYGYTF
TRBV7-2	.	.	TRBJ2-3	TGTGCCAGCAGCTTTGGACTGAGCACAGATACGCAGTATTTT	CASSFGLSTDTQYF
TRBV25-1	.	.	TRBJ2-5	TGTGCCAACCTACTACTAAGGGGCCGAGGAGAGACCCAGTACTTC	CANLLLRGRGETQYF
TRBV24-1	.	few	TRBJ1-2	TGTGCCACCAACGGAGGGGTTGCTGCTGGCTACACCTTC	CATNGGVAAGYTF
TRBV7-9	.	.	TRBJ2-3	TGTGCCAGCAGCTTAGGACATGACCATACGCAGTATTTT	CASSLGHDHTQYF
TRBV4-1	.	.	TRBJ1-1	TGCGCCAGCAGCACACCCGGTCGGACAGCGAACACTGAAGCTTTCTTT	CASSTPGRTANTEAFF